The 27 T cell receptor beta chains in this list originate from one sample, sequenced in a study of a mutant IDH1 vaccine in newly diagnosed glioma. Antigen specificity for these receptors is unknown. The repertoire was sequenced with immunoSEQ multiplex PCR; TCRdb's copy has only in-frame clones and lacks some. Seen here are tens of thousands of clones, 75% to 90% observed once, and the top ten hold approximately 1.5%. As to time point: week 35, safety follow-up. It was 300 ug of mutant IDH1 20-mer peptide that made up each vaccine dose, given with topical imiquimod. This specimen consisted of PBMCs, obtained from a glioma patient whose treatment included an IDH1 peptide vaccine. The receptors shown here come from a man between 40 and 49 years old with glioma.

The J gene is TRBJ1-2, the V gene TRBV10-3, with 9 bases matching TRBD1. The V gene end was trimmed by 4 bases and the J gene end by 8 bases; junction bases not matched to a gene: 8. CDR3 length equals 14 residues. CDR1 is ENHRY and CDR2 is SYGVKD in the germline V gene. The CDR3 sequence: CAISVTQGAEGYTF. CDR3 nucleotides: TGTGCCATCAGTGTTACACAGGGGGCGGAAGGCTACACCTTC.

The J gene is TRBJ2-3, the V gene TRBV7-6; D is undetermined. Trimming took off 4 bases at V and 2 bases at J, with 13 bases between the two ends. This CDR3 has 15 residues. From germline, CDR1 is SGHVS and CDR2 FNYEAQ. As DNA, the CDR3 is TGTGCCAGCAGCTCGCGACGGGCCCCCACAGATACGCAGTATTTT. Its protein is CASSSRRAPTDTQYF.

This sequence joins TRBV5-5 and TRBJ2-1; the D is unclear. CDR3 length: 16 residues. V shed 3 bases and J shed 0 bases, with 13 bases lying between them. CDR1 is SGHKS and CDR2 is YYEKEE in the germline V gene (reference sequence). CDR3 coding DNA: TGTGCCAGCAGCTATCTAGGATACTCCTCCTACAATGAGCAGTTCTTC. It codes for CASSYLGYSSYNEQFF.

The gene calls are TRBV5-4 and TRBJ1-2; no clear D gene. This CDR3 region has 13 residues. Germline values: CDR1 SGHNT, CDR2 YYREEE (reference sequence). The V gene lost 0 bases and the J gene lost 8 bases, with 11 bases spanning the gap. The CDR3 DNA reads TGTGCCAGCAGCTTGGGACGGACGGGAGGCTACACCTTC. Its translation is CASSLGRTGGYTF.

The chain couples TRBV7-8 to TRBJ2-5; 9 bases align to TRBD2. The CDR3 spans 16 residues. V gave up 2 bases and J gave up 6 bases; unmatched junction bases: 10. Germline V CDR1 and CDR2: SGHVS, FQNEAQ. The CDR3 sequence: CASSLLGGGAEKTQYF. In nucleotides, the CDR3 is TGTGCCAGCAGCTTATTAGGCGGGGGGGCCGAAAAGACCCAGTACTTC.

The chain has TRBV19 and TRBJ1-4, with D hard to call. CDR3 size: 16 residues. V was pared by 3 bases and J by 5 bases, with 16 bases between. Germline V lookup: CDR1 LNHDA, CDR2 SQIVND (reference sequence). The CDR3 here is CASSIEGTVLNEKLFF. The CDR3 DNA sequence: TGTGCCAGTAGTATCGAAGGCACAGTACTAAATGAAAAACTGTTTTTT.

This chain links TRBV28 with TRBJ1-4; no clear D gene. Trimming cost V 5 bases and J 0 bases, with 13 bases left between them. The CDR3 loop spans 16 amino acids. Germline V lookup: CDR1 MDHEN, CDR2 SYDVKM. CDR3: CASSPRRSTTNEKLFF. The CDR3 DNA reads TGTGCCAGCAGTCCCCGACGGAGCACAACTAATGAAAAACTGTTTTTT.

V usage is TRBV20-1 and J usage is TRBJ2-7, with D unclear. Trimming removed 4 bases at V and 2 bases at J, with 6 bases between. Germline V gene sequence: CDR1 DFQATT, CDR2 SNEGSKA (reference sequence). The CDR3 contains 11 residues. CDR3 protein: CSATKAYEQYF. The CDR3 nucleotides read TGCAGTGCTACGAAGGCCTACGAGCAGTACTTC.

This chain joins TRBV5-1 and TRBJ2-5, with D perhaps assigned TRBD1 or TRBD2 (6 bases each). Trimming removed 4 bases from V and 5 bases from J, with 9 bases in between. Germline CDR1 and CDR2: SGHRS and YFSETQ. The CDR3 is made up of 12 amino acids. CDR3 nucleotides: TGCGCCAGCAGCAGGGGGGAGGAGACCCAGTACTTC. Encoded protein: CASSRGEETQYF.

V and J are TRBV19 and TRBJ1-5; D is perhaps TRBD1 (5 bases). Per the germline V gene, CDR1 is LNHDA and CDR2 is SQIVND (reference sequence). CDR3 size: 13 residues. Trimming stripped 4 bases from V and 7 bases from J, with 11 bases between. DNA for the CDR3: TGTGCCAGTAGTAGGGGGTCAACGCAGCCCCAGCATTTT. Encoded protein: CASSRGSTQPQHF.

This rearrangement joins TRBV4-1 to TRBJ1-2; unclear D gene. Germline CDR1 is MGHRA and CDR2 is YSYEKL. The CDR3 consists of 17 residues. V shed 0 bases and J shed 0 bases, with 14 bases lying between them. The CDR3 nucleotides are TGCGCCAGCAGCCAAGATCCTGCCGGCTCCTCTAACTATGGCTACACCTTC. Its protein product is CASSQDPAGSSNYGYTF.

The CDR3: CASSLSDSAASFERWSTEAFF. The DNA of the CDR3 is TGTGCCAGCAGCCTCTCGGACAGCGCGGCCTCCTTTGAACGGTGGAGCACTGAAGCTTTCTTT. V and J are TRBV9 and TRBJ1-1; perhaps TRBD1 as D (6 bases). V was trimmed by 4 bases and J by 4 bases, leaving 35 bases between them. This CDR3 contains 21 residues. Germline CDR1 reads SGDLS; CDR2 reads YYNGEE.

V usage is TRBV7-3 and J usage is TRBJ1-1; tentative D call: TRBD1 (6 bases). Trimming shortened V by 5 bases and J by 4 bases, and 14 bases separated the two germline ends. The V gene's germline CDR1 is SGHTA and CDR2 FQGTGA. The CDR3 has 14 residues. CDR3 loop: CASSLNHRATEAFF. The DNA for the CDR3 is TGTGCCAGCAGCCTGAACCACAGGGCCACTGAAGCTTTCTTT.

The rearrangement joins TRBV19 to TRBJ1-4; D gene unclear. Looked up from germline, CDR1 is LNHDA and CDR2 is SQIVND (reference sequence). The CDR3 spans 13 residues. The V gene lost 5 bases and the J gene lost 2 bases, with 6 bases spanning the gap. The CDR3 here is CASSVGTNEKLFF. The DNA of the CDR3 is TGTGCCAGTAGTGTGGGTACTAATGAAAAACTGTTTTTT.

The rearrangement joins TRBV6-5 to TRBJ1-5; the D gene is possibly TRBD1 (6 bases). The length of the CDR3 is 13 residues. The germline V and J ends were trimmed by 6 bases and 2 bases, with 8 bases remaining between them. Germline V gene data show CDR1 as MNHEY and CDR2 as SVGAGI. The CDR3 bases are TGTGCCAGCAGCAGGGGAGGCAATCAGCCCCAGCATTTT. This gives the protein CASSRGGNQPQHF.

The chain links TRBV6-5 to TRBJ2-2, with TRBD1 identical over 10 bases. The V gene end was trimmed by 0 bases and the J gene end by 3 bases; junction bases not matched to a gene: 1. Germline CDR1 and CDR2: MNHEY and SVGAGI. The CDR3 runs to 16 residues. The CDR3 nucleotides are TGTGCCAGCAGTTACTCTGGGACAGGGGACACCGGGGAGCTGTTTTTT. Residues: CASSYSGTGDTGELFF.

This chain uses TRBV5-5 with TRBJ2-7, with 10 nucleotides matching TRBD2. J lost 5 bases, V lost 2 bases, and 7 bases had no gene match. The V gene's germline CDR1 is SGHKS and CDR2 YYEKEE (reference sequence). The CDR3 extends over 15 amino acids. This CDR3 is CASSLTAGGRNEQYF. CDR3 DNA sequence: TGTGCCAGCAGCTTAACAGCGGGAGGGAGGAACGAGCAGTACTTC.

The genes are TRBV7-2 and TRBJ2-1; D gene ambiguous. The ends were cut back, 4 bases at V and 6 bases at J, with 13 bases in the middle. Per the germline V gene, CDR1 is SGHTA and CDR2 is FQGNSA. The CDR3 length is 14 residues. CDR3 amino acids: CASSYYTESNEQFF. The CDR3 nucleotides read TGTGCCAGCAGCTACTACACAGAATCCAATGAGCAGTTCTTC.

In this sample, this clone turned up once. J is TRBJ1-1 and V is TRBV29-1; the D gene is possibly TRBD1 (6 bases). There are 13 residues in the CDR3. In germline, CDR1 is SQVTM, CDR2 ANQGSEA. The V and J ends lost 6 bases and 6 bases respectively, with 17 bases between them. CDR3 DNA sequence: TGCAGCGTAACAGGGTTTGAGGGCGCTGAAGCTTTCTTT. It specifies CSVTGFEGAEAFF.

V gene TRBV6-5 combines with J gene TRBJ2-1; 7 bases match TRBD1. The CDR3 consists of 15 residues. Germline CDR1 reads MNHEY; CDR2 reads SVGAGI. V gave up 5 bases and J gave up 0 bases; unmatched junction bases: 4. CDR3 sequence: CASSPTGSSYNEQFF. DNA for the CDR3: TGTGCCAGCAGTCCGACAGGGTCCTCCTACAATGAGCAGTTCTTC.

The chain employs TRBV7-8 and TRBJ1-2; tentative D call: TRBD1 (6 bases). This CDR3 region has 12 residues. Trimming took 2 bases from V and 5 from J, leaving 6 bases between them. In germline, CDR1 is SGHVS, CDR2 FQNEAQ. CDR3 amino acids: CASSLQGYGYTF. Here the CDR3 DNA reads TGTGCCAGCAGCTTACAGGGGTATGGCTACACCTTC.

In DNA form, the CDR3 reads TGTGCCAGTAGTACTGACAGGGGTTTCAATCAGCCCCAGCATTTT. Encoded protein: CASSTDRGFNQPQHF. V is TRBV19 and J is TRBJ1-5, with TRBD1 matching 8 bases. The CDR3 is 15 residues long. Trimming at V came to 4 bases and at J to 3 bases, leaving 5 bases not matched to a gene. Germline assignment: CDR1 LNHDA and CDR2 SQIVND (reference sequence).

V usage is TRBV6-5 and J usage is TRBJ1-2; TRBD1 is a possible D gene (5 bases). The CDR3 runs 13 residues. V shed 0 bases and J shed 7 bases, with 9 bases lying between them. In germline, CDR1 is MNHEY, CDR2 SVGAGI. CDR3 protein: CASSYSTDFGYTF. Written as DNA, the CDR3 is TGTGCCAGCAGTTACTCGACAGATTTTGGCTACACCTTC.

The chain employs TRBV29-1 and TRBJ1-1; perhaps TRBD1 as D (6 bases). Trimming left V 7 bases short and J 5 bases short, with 17 bases between. CDR1 SQVTM and CDR2 ANQGSEA come from the germline V gene. This CDR3 has 13 residues. In nucleotides, the CDR3 is TGCAGCGGGGGGGCGGATCGAGGGACTGAAGCTTTCTTT. Amino acids: CSGGADRGTEAFF.

This chain links TRBV5-5 with TRBJ2-3; 10 bases align to TRBD1. This CDR3 spans 18 amino acids. CDR1 and CDR2 from the germline V gene are SGHKS and YYEKEE (reference sequence). V gave up 7 bases and J gave up 4 bases; unmatched junction bases: 18. This chain's CDR3 is CASCIIWTGGMGADTQYF. The CDR3 coding sequence is TGTGCCAGCTGCATAATCTGGACAGGGGGAATGGGGGCAGATACGCAGTATTTT. Filled out from reference TRBV5-5 and TRBJ2-3, the complete variable domain reads DAGVTQSPTHLIKTRGQQVTLRCSPISGHKSVSWYQQVLGQGPQFIFQYYEKEERGRGNFPDRFSARQFPNYSSELNVNALLLGDSALYLCASCIIWTGGMGADTQYFGPGTRLTVL.

J is TRBJ2-3 and V is TRBV5-1; D is unresolved. V dropped 4 bases and J dropped 4 bases, with 13 bases sitting between them. The germline V gene has CDR1 SGHRS and CDR2 YFSETQ. CDR3 length: 14 amino acids. The CDR3 sequence: CASSPITLADTQYF. CDR3 coding DNA: TGCGCCAGCAGCCCGATCACTTTGGCAGATACGCAGTATTTT.

The genes are TRBV4-3 and TRBJ2-7, with unresolved D. In germline, CDR1 is LGHNA, CDR2 YSLEER. The length of the CDR3 is 14 residues. V lost 2 bases and J 2 bases, leaving 10 bases between the germline ends. The CDR3, as DNA: TGCGCCAGCAGCCAATTTACCGGTACCTACGAGCAGTACTTC. Translation: CASSQFTGTYEQYF.